This record covers a single TCR beta chain. Deletions cut 5 bases from V and 6 bases from J, with 11 bases between. This CDR3 spans 13 amino acids. This entry belongs to a study of blood T cell repertoires in COVID-19. Sequencing used immunoSEQ multiplex PCR; TCRdb keeps in-frame clones, though not all of them. The data contain some 130,000 clones, 80% to 90% of them singletons. The chain recombines TRBV12-3 or TRBV12-4 with TRBJ2-1, with a possible D match to TRBD2 (6 bases). Specimen: PBMCs or T cells enriched from blood (not recorded which). This TCR derives from a man aged 35 to 55 with acute COVID-19. This chain's CDR3 is CASSPGGLNEQFF. In DNA, the CDR3 is TGTGCCAGCAGTCCTGGAGGGCTCAATGAGCAGTTCTTC.